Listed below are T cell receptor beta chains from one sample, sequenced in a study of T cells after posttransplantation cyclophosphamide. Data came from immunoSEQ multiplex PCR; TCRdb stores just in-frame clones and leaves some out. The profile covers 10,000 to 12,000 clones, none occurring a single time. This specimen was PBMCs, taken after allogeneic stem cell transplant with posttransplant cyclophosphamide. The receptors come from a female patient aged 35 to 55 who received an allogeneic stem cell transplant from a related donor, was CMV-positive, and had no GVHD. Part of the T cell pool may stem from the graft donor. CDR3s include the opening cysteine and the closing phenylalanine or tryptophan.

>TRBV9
CASSTGDRGSPLHF
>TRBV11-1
CASDRVNTEAFF
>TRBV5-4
CASSSGQRGGEKLFF
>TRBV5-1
CASTFDRGEQYF
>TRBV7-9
CASSSPGTGKSAGYTF
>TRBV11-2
CASSFGQSSEQYF
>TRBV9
CASSVAAPSWSGELFF
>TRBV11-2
CASSLATSGGPSSYNEQFF
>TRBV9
CASSAGSLDQPQHF
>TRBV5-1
CASTPQDTRADTQYF
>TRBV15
CATSPTGGRTEAFF
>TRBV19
CASSTETGGTDTQYF
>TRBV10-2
CASSEGSPTYEQYF
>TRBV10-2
CASRPLGTGGVNNEKLFF
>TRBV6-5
CASSYSRYQETQYF
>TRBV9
CASSVSLYSEQFF
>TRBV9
CASSPTGDGDTQYF
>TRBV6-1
CASTPTGLNTEAFF